Below are 7 T cell receptor beta chains sequenced from a single sample in a study of T cells in Graves' hyperthyroidism and ophthalmopathy. There were TCR beta CDR3 regions amplified from RNA transcripts. The HTBI primer set was used in a first-round RT-PCR of the TCR CDR3. TCRdb ran MiXCR on the multiplex PCR reads and lists one entry per CDR3 protein. This table has around 490,000 distinct CDR3 sequences, 20% appearing once. Sequenced material: blood. Receptor source: a man aged 35-49 years with Graves' ophthalmopathy.

This clonotype was seen many times. The chain uses TRBV11-2 and TRBJ1-2; D is undetermined. V was clipped by 4 bases and J by 8 bases, with 8 bases between them. This CDR3 has 11 residues. Germline V lookup: CDR1 SGHAT, CDR2 FQNNGV. The CDR3, as DNA: TGTGCCAGCAGCTCCACTCGGGGCTACACCTTC. Encoded protein: CASSSTRGYTF.

The V call is TRBV5-1, the J call TRBJ2-5, with D possibly being TRBD1 (6 bases). The CDR3 contains 13 residues. Germline-derived CDR1 and CDR2 are SGHRS and YFSETQ. V lost 4 bases and J lost 3, with 10 bases in between. In nucleotides, the CDR3 is TGCGCCAGCAGCGGCTGGACAGAAGAGACCCAGTACTTC. It specifies CASSGWTEETQYF.

This clonotype appeared many times. This sequence joins TRBV7-8 and TRBJ1-1, with D unresolved. The CDR3 consists of 16 residues. With 6 bases removed from V and 1 base from J, the gap between germline ends came to 18 bases. Germline V gene data show CDR1 as SGHVS and CDR2 as FQNEAQ. The CDR3 loop reads CASSRPGGKTNTEAFF. The CDR3, as DNA: TGTGCCAGCAGTCGACCCGGAGGGAAAACGAACACTGAAGCTTTCTTT.

This clonotype was counted between two and nine times. The gene calls are TRBV28 and TRBJ1-6; the D is unclear. CDR3 length: 11 amino acids. The ends were cut back, 5 bases at V and 7 bases at J, with 3 bases in the middle. Germline V gene lookup returns CDR1 MDHEN and CDR2 SYDVKM. CDR3 amino acids: CASSTNSPLHF. The CDR3 DNA sequence: TGTGCCAGCAGTACGAATTCACCCCTCCACTTT.

This clonotype was seen many times. The V call is TRBV11-2, the J call TRBJ2-4, with D possibly matching TRBD2 (5 bases). Trimming cost V 5 bases and J 0 bases, with 14 bases left between them. This CDR3 comprises 16 residues. CDR1 and CDR2 from the germline V gene are SGHAT and FQNNGV. The CDR3 here is CASSPRGGLAKNIQYF. The CDR3 bases are TGTGCCAGCAGCCCCCGTGGAGGTTTAGCCAAAAACATTCAGTACTTC. Full variable domain (remainder filled in from reference TRBV11-2 and TRBJ2-4): EAGVAQSPRYKIIEKRQSVAFWCNPISGHATLYWYQQILGQGPKLLIQFQNNGVVDDSQLPKDRFSAERLKGVDSTLKIQPAKLEDSAVYLCASSPRGGLAKNIQYFGAGTRLSVL.

As to this clonotype: This is likely a read error, given that the CDR3 carries no conserved phenylalanine or tryptophan at its end. V and J are TRBV11-3 and TRBJ2-7, with 8 bases that match TRBD2. The V gene's germline CDR1 is SGHNT and CDR2 YENEEA. V lost 5 bases, J lost 4 bases, and 4 bases stayed unmatched. The CDR3 has 13 amino acids. CDR3 in amino acids: CASSPGGLYEQYL. The CDR3 DNA follows: TGTGCCAGCAGCCCGGGAGGGCTGTACGAGCAGTACCTC.

CDR3 amino acids: CASSPNGRLGEKLFF. The DNA for the CDR3 is TGTGCCAGCAGTCCCAATGGGCGACTCGGGGAAAAACTGTTTTTT. J is TRBJ1-4 and V is TRBV25-1, with D unclear. Germline CDR1 MGHDK, CDR2 SYGVNS. The V end was cut by 5 bases, the J end by 8 bases, with 18 bases between. CDR3 length: 15 residues.